This TCR beta chain was observed in a study of shared clonotypes between healthy human individuals. About the study: CD8 memory received one plate per donor, CD8 naive two, CD4 memory three and CD4 naive three.

Sequencing was performed with immunoSEQ multiplex PCR; in TCRdb, only in-frame clones are kept and a portion is missing. Of some 1 million clones in the sample, more than 60% were seen once. V shed 5 bases and J shed 9 bases, with 14 bases lying between them. There are 13 residues in the CDR3. Germline V gene data show CDR1 as PRHDT and CDR2 as FYEKMQ (reference sequence). The rearrangement links TRBV13 to TRBJ2-1; maybe TRBD2 (6 bases). The sequenced sample was memory CD4+ T cells sorted from blood. The subset: CD45RA-negative fraction. The source of this sequence is a man younger than 35 in good health. The CDR3, as DNA: TGTGCCAGCAGCCCTCGGCTAGCGTTTGAGCAGTTCTTC. It codes for CASSPRLAFEQFF.